This note documents a single TCR beta chain sequence. Its antigen remains unknown. The entry originates in a study of T cell responses to AZD1222 COVID-19 vaccine. Study-level findings and limits: In a largely white British group with more females than males, clonal diversity was possibly underestimated.

The CDR3 spans 13 residues. Germline V lookup: CDR1 SGHRS, CDR2 YFSETQ. The ends were cut back, 5 bases at V and 1 base at J, with 9 bases in the middle. The data were produced by immunoSEQ multiplex PCR, yet TCRdb's version contains in-frame clones alone and is incomplete. The data show 95,000 to 100,000 clones, around 87% seen once. Pooled in the analysis were second doses at about 4 or about 12 weeks. The specimen comprised peripheral blood, sampled 28 days after the second AZD1222 dose. The chain has TRBV5-1 and TRBJ1-1, with D perhaps TRBD1 (5 bases). This clonotype was sampled from an adult who received the AZD1222 COVID-19 vaccine. The CDR3 DNA sequence: TGCGCCAGCAGAACCGGGGCGAACACTGAAGCTTTCTTT. Protein sequence: CASRTGANTEAFF.